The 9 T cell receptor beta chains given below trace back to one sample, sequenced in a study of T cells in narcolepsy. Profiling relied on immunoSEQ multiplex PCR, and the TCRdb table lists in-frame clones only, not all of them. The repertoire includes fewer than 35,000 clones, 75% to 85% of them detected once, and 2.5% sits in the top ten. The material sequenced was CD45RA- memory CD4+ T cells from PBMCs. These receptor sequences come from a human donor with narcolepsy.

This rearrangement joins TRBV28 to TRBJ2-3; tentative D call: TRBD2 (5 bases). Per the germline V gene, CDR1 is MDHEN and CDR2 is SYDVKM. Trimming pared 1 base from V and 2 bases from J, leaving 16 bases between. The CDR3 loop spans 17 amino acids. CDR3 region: CASSLSGGPSATDTQYF. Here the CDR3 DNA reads TGTGCCAGCAGTTTATCTGGAGGACCTTCCGCCACAGATACGCAGTATTTT.

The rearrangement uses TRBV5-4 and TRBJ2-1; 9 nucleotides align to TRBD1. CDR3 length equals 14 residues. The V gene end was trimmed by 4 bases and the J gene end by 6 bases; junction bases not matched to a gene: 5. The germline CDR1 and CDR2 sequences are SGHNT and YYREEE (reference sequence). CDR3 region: CASSTGQGRNEQFF. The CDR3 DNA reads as TGTGCCAGCAGCACTGGACAGGGGCGCAATGAGCAGTTCTTC.

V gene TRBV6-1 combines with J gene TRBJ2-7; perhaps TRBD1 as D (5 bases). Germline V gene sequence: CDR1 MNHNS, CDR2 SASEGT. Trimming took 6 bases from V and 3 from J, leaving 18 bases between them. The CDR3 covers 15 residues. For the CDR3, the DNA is TGTGCCAGCAGGGGGCCGACCCTAGGGTTCTACGAGCAGTACTTC. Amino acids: CASRGPTLGFYEQYF.

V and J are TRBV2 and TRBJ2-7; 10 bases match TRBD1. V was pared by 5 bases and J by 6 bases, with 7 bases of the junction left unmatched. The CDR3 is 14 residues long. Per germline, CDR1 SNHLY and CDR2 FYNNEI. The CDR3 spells CASSYGTGAGEQYF. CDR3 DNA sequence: TGTGCCAGCAGTTACGGGACAGGGGCGGGCGAGCAGTACTTC.

In DNA form, the CDR3 reads TGCGCCAGCAGCCAAGTTAACATGGGCTTTGTGGACACCATATATTTT. Translating gives CASSQVNMGFVDTIYF. The V call is TRBV4-1, the J call TRBJ1-3; D call uncertain. Germline assignment: CDR1 MGHRA and CDR2 YSYEKL. V lost 1 base, J lost 8 bases, and 18 bases lay in between. The CDR3 is made up of 16 amino acids.

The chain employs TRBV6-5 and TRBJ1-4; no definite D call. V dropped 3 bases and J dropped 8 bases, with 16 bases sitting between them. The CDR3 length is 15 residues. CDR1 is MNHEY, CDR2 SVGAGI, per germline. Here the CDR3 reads CASSYFYRPGEKLFF. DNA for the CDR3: TGTGCCAGCAGTTATTTTTATCGTCCCGGGGAAAAACTGTTTTTT.

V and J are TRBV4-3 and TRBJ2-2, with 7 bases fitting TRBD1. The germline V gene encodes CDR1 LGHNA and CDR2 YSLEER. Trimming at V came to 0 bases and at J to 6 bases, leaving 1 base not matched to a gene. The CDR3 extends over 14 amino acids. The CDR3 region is CASSQDQGAGELFF. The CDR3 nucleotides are TGCGCCAGCAGCCAAGATCAGGGGGCCGGGGAGCTGTTTTTT.

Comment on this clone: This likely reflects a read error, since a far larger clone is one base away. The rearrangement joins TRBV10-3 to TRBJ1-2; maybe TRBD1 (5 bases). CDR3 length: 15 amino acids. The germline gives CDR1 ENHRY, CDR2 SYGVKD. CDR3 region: CAMSESGRDNYGYTF. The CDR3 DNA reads TGTGCCATGAGTGAGTCAGGCAGGGATAACTATGGCTACACCTTC.

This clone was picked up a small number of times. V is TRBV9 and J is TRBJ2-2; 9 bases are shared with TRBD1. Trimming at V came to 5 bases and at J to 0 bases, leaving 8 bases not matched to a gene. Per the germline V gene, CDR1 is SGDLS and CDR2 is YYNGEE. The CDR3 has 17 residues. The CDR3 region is CASRLVQGATNTGELFF. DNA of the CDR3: TGTGCCAGCAGACTAGTACAGGGGGCTACGAACACCGGGGAGCTGTTTTTT.